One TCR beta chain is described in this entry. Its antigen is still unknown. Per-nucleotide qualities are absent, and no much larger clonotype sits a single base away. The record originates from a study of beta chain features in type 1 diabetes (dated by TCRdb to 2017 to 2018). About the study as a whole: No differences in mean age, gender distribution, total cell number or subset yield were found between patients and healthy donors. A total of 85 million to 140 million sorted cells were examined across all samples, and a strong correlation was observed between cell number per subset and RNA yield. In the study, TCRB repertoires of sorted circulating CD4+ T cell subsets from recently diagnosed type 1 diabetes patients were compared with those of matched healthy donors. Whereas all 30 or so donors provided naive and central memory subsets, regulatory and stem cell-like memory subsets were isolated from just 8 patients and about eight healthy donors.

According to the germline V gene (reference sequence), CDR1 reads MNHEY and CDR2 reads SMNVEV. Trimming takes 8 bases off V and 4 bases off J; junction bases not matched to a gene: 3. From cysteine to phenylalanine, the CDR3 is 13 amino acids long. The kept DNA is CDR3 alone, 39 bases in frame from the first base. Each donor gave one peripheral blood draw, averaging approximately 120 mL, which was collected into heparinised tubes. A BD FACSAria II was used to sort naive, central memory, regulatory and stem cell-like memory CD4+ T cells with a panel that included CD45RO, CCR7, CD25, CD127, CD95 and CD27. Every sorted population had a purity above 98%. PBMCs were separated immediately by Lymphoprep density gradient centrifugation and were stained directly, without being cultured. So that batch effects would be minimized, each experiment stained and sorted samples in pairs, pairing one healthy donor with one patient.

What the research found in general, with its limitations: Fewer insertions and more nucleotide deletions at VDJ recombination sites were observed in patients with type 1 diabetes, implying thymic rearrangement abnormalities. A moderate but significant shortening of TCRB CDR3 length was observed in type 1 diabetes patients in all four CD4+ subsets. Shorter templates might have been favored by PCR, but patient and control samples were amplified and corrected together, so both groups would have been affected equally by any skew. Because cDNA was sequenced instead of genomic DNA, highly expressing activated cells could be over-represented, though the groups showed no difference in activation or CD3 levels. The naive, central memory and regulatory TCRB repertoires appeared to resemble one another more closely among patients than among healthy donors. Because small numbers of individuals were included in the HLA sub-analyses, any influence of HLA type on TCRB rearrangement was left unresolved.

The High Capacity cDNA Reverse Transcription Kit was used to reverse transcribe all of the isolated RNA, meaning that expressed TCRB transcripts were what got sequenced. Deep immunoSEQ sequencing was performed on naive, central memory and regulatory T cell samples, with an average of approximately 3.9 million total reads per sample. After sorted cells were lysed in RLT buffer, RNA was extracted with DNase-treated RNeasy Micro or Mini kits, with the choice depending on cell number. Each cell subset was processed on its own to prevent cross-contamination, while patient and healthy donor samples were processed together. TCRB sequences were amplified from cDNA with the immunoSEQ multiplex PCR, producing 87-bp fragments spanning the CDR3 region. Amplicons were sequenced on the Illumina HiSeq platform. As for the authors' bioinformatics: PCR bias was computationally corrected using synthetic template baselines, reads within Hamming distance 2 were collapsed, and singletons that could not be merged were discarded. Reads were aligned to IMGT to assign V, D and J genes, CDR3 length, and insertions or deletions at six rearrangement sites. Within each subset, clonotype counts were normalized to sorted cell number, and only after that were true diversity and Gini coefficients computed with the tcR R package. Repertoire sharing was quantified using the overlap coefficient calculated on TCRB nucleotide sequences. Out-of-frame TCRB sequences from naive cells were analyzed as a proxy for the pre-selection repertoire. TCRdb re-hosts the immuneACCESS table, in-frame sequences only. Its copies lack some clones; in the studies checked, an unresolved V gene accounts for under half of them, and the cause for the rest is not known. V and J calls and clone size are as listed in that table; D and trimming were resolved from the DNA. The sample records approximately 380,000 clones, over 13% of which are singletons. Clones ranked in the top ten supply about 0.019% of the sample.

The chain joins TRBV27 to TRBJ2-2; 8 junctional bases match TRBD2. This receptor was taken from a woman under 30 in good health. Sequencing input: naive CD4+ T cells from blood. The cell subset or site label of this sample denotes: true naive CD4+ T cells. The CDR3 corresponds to CASSGGATGELFF. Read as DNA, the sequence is TGTGCCAGCTCGGGAGGGGCCACCGGGGAGCTGTTTTTT.